This TCR beta chain originates from a study of cytomegalovirus exposure and HLA in healthy donors. Study-wide results and limits: CMV serostatus was the sole immune exposure data available.

Healthy bone marrow donors supplied every sample. Comments on this clone: Its matching antigen is unknown. The identical CDR3 is also encoded by other nucleotide sequences in the sample.

CDR1 SGHDT and CDR2 YYEEEE come from the germline V gene. The V gene lost 5 bases and the J gene lost 5 bases, with 13 bases spanning the gap. The CDR3 length is 13 residues. It was with 60 Vbeta and 13 Jbeta primers that the PCR ran. Profiled with immunoSEQ multiplex PCR; TCRdb holds only in-frame clones, not every one. The sample lists some 200,000 clones; under 70% were seen once. The source of this sequence is a man aged 35-49 years in good health and CMV-seropositive. This chain joins TRBV5-6 and TRBJ1-1, with no clear D. Sequencing used PBMCs. CDR3: CASSPSTGTEAFF. In nucleotides, the CDR3 is TGTGCCAGCAGTCCGTCCACGGGAACTGAAGCTTTCTTT.